A single sample gave rise to the 18 T cell receptor beta chains below, sequenced in a study of blood T cell repertoires in COVID-19. Produced via immunoSEQ multiplex PCR; TCRdb's table is partial and in-frame only. The sample shows tens of thousands of clones, 85% to 90% of them seen only once. The sequencing sample was made of peripheral blood. The receptors stem from an elderly woman in a cohort sampled during active or convalescent COVID-19.

The chain couples TRBV5-4 to TRBJ2-1, with 13 bases fitting TRBD2. This CDR3 is built from 15 residues. V dropped 4 bases and J dropped 6; count of bases not matched to a gene: 4. Germline-derived CDR1 and CDR2 are SGHNT and YYREEE (reference sequence). The CDR3 region is CASSELAGGPNEQFF. The DNA of the CDR3 is TGTGCCAGCAGCGAACTAGCGGGAGGGCCCAATGAGCAGTTCTTC.

The chain recombines TRBV11-2 with TRBJ2-3; perhaps TRBD2 as D (6 bases). CDR1 is SGHAT, CDR2 FQNNGV, per germline. The CDR3 is made up of 15 amino acids. Trimming shortened V by 2 bases and J by 3 bases, and 12 bases separated the two germline ends. CDR3 region: CASSLRGAGTDTQYF. CDR3 DNA: TGTGCCAGCAGCTTACGTGGGGCGGGAACAGATACGCAGTATTTT.

This chain uses TRBV10-3 with TRBJ1-1, with no clear D. V gave up 2 bases and J gave up 4 bases, with 8 bases separating them. CDR3 length: 13 amino acids. The germline V gene encodes CDR1 ENHRY and CDR2 SYGVKD. The CDR3 DNA sequence: TGTGCCATCAGTGAGACAGTTGGCACTGAAGCTTTCTTT. This gives the protein CAISETVGTEAFF.

This sequence joins TRBV5-1 and TRBJ1-2; 7 nucleotides align to TRBD1. This CDR3 spans 15 amino acids. V was pared by 4 bases and J by 4 bases, with 10 bases of the junction left unmatched. Germline V gene lookup returns CDR1 SGHRS and CDR2 YFSETQ. CDR3: CASSILTGTGYGYTF. For the CDR3, the DNA is TGCGCCAGCAGCATACTGACAGGGACGGGCTATGGCTACACCTTC.

The J gene is TRBJ2-1, the V gene TRBV28; a possible D gene is TRBD2 (6 bases). The CDR3 consists of 15 residues. V shed 6 bases and J shed 0 bases, with 12 bases lying between them. Germline V lookup: CDR1 MDHEN, CDR2 SYDVKM. The CDR3 sequence is CASRPGTGSYNEQFF. The CDR3 DNA is TGTGCCAGCAGACCCGGGACTGGCTCCTACAATGAGCAGTTCTTC.

The chain recombines TRBV20-1 with TRBJ2-1, with D tentatively TRBD2 (6 bases). This CDR3 region has 18 residues. Per germline, CDR1 DFQATT and CDR2 SNEGSKA (reference sequence). V was shortened by 3 bases and J by 2 bases, with 23 bases between the two germline ends. The CDR3 DNA reads as TGCAGTGCTAGTATCTTAGGACCGGCGGGGATTGCCTACAATGAGCAGTTCTTC. Its protein is CSASILGPAGIAYNEQFF.

The V and J genes are TRBV5-6 and TRBJ1-2, with TRBD1 as a possible D gene (6 bases). The CDR3 runs 14 residues. Germline assignment: CDR1 SGHDT and CDR2 YYEEEE. V lost 3 bases and J 4 bases, leaving 13 bases between the germline ends. The CDR3: CASSSWGPGYGYTF. For the CDR3, the DNA is TGTGCCAGCAGCTCCTGGGGGCCCGGCTATGGCTACACCTTC.

The chain employs TRBV3-1 (or the pseudogene TRBV3-2) and TRBJ1-1, with 8 bases matching TRBD1. Germline V gene data show CDR1 as LGHDT and CDR2 as YNNKEL (reference sequence). With 2 bases clipped from V and 5 bases from J, the junction kept 4 bases outside the gene matches. CDR3 size: 14 residues. CDR3 sequence reads: CASSQPQGVTEAFF. The CDR3 DNA is TGTGCCAGCAGCCAACCACAGGGGGTTACTGAAGCTTTCTTT.

This clone appeared a few times. The chain employs TRBV7-9 and TRBJ2-5; 10 nucleotides align to TRBD2. Losses at the gene ends were 5 bases for V and 5 bases for J; bases not matched to a gene: 8. From germline, CDR1 is SEHNR and CDR2 FQNEAQ (reference sequence). CDR3 length equals 15 residues. CDR3 in DNA: TGTGCCAGCAGCCTAACTAGCGGGAAGGGGGAGACCCAGTACTTC. Translation gives CASSLTSGKGETQYF.

The chain employs TRBV27 and TRBJ2-7; TRBD2 might be the D (6 bases). CDR1 and CDR2 from the germline V gene are MNHEY and SMNVEV (reference sequence). The CDR3 is made up of 14 amino acids. V was shortened by 3 bases and J by 0 bases, with 9 bases between the two germline ends. The chain's CDR3 is CASSLAGSSYEQYF. The CDR3 coding sequence is TGTGCCAGCAGTTTGGCGGGATCCTCCTACGAGCAGTACTTC.

The chain is built from TRBV27 and TRBJ2-3, with D maybe TRBD1 (6 bases). Trimming took off 4 bases at V and 0 bases at J, with 17 bases between the two ends. The CDR3 has 17 residues. Germline V gives CDR1 MNHEY, CDR2 SMNVEV (reference sequence). The CDR3 coding sequence is TGTGCCAGCAGTTGGGGACAAGTCCTCACTAGCACAGATACGCAGTATTTT. Translated: CASSWGQVLTSTDTQYF.

The V call is TRBV6-2 or TRBV6-3, the J call TRBJ2-1, with a possible D match to TRBD1 (6 bases). The CDR3 length is 15 residues. Germline CDR1 is MNHEY and CDR2 is SVGEGT. Trimming left V 0 bases short and J 8 bases short, with 14 bases between. The CDR3 nucleotides read TGTGCCAGCAGTTACTCGAGACAGGTTGTCGATGAGCAGTTCTTC. Translated, it gives CASSYSRQVVDEQFF.

The chain is built from TRBV11-3 and TRBJ2-1; 9 bases fit TRBD2. The junction had 6 bases not matched to a gene; V was cut back by 6 bases and J by 3 bases. The germline CDR1 and CDR2 sequences are SGHNT and YENEEA. This CDR3 comprises 15 residues. The CDR3: CASRGGLAVYNEQFF. In DNA form, the CDR3 reads TGTGCCAGCAGGGGGGGACTAGCAGTCTACAATGAGCAGTTCTTC.

In this sample, this clone turned up a few times. This CDR3 is CASSVLGDTEAFF. As DNA, the CDR3 is TGCGCCAGCAGTGTTTTAGGGGACACTGAAGCTTTCTTT. The gene calls are TRBV10-1 and TRBJ1-1, with a tentative D call TRBD1 (5 bases). This CDR3 has 13 amino acids. Germline lookup yields CDR1 WNHNN and CDR2 SYGVQD (reference sequence). With 4 bases removed from V and 3 bases from J, the gap between germline ends came to 9 bases.

The chain recombines TRBV5-1 with TRBJ1-2; 7 bases agree with TRBD1. The ends lost 0 bases at V and 4 bases at J; junction bases unmatched: 3. The CDR3 extends over 14 amino acids. Germline V lookup: CDR1 SGHRS, CDR2 YFSETQ. The CDR3 is CASSLEQGSYGYTF. Here the CDR3 DNA reads TGCGCCAGCAGCTTGGAACAGGGGAGCTATGGCTACACCTTC.

The chain joins TRBV10-3 to TRBJ2-3; 9 bases map to TRBD1. Looked up from germline, CDR1 is ENHRY and CDR2 is SYGVKD. With V trimmed by 4 bases and J by 4 bases, 9 bases remained unmatched. The CDR3 covers 16 residues. The CDR3 coding sequence is TGTGCCATCAGTGGGAACAGGGGGCTGGGGTCAGATACGCAGTATTTT. Translating it yields CAISGNRGLGSDTQYF.

The V gene is TRBV19, the J gene TRBJ2-2, with 10 nucleotides matching TRBD2. The CDR3 consists of 17 residues. Germline V gene lookup returns CDR1 LNHDA and CDR2 SQIVND (reference sequence). The V gene end was trimmed by 6 bases and the J gene end by 2 bases; junction bases not matched to a gene: 9. DNA for the CDR3: TGTGCCAGTAGCCAATGGCGGACTAGCGGTAACACCGGGGAGCTGTTTTTT. Amino acid sequence: CASSQWRTSGNTGELFF.

As DNA, the CDR3 is TGTGCCAGTAGCCGAGACAGGGGGCCAAGCACAGATACGCAGTATTTT. This sequence encodes CASSRDRGPSTDTQYF. The gene calls are TRBV19 and TRBJ2-3; 10 bases fit TRBD1. There are 16 residues in the CDR3. Germline V gene lookup returns CDR1 LNHDA and CDR2 SQIVND (reference sequence). Trimming at V came to 6 bases and at J to 0 bases, leaving 6 bases not matched to a gene. Together with reference TRBV19 and TRBJ2-3, the CDR3 gives the full variable domain: DGGITQSPKYLFRKEGQNVTLSCEQNLNHDAMYWYRQDPGQGLRLIYYSQIVNDFQKGDIAEGYSVSREKKESFPLTVTSAQKNPTAFYLCASSRDRGPSTDTQYFGPGTRLTVL.